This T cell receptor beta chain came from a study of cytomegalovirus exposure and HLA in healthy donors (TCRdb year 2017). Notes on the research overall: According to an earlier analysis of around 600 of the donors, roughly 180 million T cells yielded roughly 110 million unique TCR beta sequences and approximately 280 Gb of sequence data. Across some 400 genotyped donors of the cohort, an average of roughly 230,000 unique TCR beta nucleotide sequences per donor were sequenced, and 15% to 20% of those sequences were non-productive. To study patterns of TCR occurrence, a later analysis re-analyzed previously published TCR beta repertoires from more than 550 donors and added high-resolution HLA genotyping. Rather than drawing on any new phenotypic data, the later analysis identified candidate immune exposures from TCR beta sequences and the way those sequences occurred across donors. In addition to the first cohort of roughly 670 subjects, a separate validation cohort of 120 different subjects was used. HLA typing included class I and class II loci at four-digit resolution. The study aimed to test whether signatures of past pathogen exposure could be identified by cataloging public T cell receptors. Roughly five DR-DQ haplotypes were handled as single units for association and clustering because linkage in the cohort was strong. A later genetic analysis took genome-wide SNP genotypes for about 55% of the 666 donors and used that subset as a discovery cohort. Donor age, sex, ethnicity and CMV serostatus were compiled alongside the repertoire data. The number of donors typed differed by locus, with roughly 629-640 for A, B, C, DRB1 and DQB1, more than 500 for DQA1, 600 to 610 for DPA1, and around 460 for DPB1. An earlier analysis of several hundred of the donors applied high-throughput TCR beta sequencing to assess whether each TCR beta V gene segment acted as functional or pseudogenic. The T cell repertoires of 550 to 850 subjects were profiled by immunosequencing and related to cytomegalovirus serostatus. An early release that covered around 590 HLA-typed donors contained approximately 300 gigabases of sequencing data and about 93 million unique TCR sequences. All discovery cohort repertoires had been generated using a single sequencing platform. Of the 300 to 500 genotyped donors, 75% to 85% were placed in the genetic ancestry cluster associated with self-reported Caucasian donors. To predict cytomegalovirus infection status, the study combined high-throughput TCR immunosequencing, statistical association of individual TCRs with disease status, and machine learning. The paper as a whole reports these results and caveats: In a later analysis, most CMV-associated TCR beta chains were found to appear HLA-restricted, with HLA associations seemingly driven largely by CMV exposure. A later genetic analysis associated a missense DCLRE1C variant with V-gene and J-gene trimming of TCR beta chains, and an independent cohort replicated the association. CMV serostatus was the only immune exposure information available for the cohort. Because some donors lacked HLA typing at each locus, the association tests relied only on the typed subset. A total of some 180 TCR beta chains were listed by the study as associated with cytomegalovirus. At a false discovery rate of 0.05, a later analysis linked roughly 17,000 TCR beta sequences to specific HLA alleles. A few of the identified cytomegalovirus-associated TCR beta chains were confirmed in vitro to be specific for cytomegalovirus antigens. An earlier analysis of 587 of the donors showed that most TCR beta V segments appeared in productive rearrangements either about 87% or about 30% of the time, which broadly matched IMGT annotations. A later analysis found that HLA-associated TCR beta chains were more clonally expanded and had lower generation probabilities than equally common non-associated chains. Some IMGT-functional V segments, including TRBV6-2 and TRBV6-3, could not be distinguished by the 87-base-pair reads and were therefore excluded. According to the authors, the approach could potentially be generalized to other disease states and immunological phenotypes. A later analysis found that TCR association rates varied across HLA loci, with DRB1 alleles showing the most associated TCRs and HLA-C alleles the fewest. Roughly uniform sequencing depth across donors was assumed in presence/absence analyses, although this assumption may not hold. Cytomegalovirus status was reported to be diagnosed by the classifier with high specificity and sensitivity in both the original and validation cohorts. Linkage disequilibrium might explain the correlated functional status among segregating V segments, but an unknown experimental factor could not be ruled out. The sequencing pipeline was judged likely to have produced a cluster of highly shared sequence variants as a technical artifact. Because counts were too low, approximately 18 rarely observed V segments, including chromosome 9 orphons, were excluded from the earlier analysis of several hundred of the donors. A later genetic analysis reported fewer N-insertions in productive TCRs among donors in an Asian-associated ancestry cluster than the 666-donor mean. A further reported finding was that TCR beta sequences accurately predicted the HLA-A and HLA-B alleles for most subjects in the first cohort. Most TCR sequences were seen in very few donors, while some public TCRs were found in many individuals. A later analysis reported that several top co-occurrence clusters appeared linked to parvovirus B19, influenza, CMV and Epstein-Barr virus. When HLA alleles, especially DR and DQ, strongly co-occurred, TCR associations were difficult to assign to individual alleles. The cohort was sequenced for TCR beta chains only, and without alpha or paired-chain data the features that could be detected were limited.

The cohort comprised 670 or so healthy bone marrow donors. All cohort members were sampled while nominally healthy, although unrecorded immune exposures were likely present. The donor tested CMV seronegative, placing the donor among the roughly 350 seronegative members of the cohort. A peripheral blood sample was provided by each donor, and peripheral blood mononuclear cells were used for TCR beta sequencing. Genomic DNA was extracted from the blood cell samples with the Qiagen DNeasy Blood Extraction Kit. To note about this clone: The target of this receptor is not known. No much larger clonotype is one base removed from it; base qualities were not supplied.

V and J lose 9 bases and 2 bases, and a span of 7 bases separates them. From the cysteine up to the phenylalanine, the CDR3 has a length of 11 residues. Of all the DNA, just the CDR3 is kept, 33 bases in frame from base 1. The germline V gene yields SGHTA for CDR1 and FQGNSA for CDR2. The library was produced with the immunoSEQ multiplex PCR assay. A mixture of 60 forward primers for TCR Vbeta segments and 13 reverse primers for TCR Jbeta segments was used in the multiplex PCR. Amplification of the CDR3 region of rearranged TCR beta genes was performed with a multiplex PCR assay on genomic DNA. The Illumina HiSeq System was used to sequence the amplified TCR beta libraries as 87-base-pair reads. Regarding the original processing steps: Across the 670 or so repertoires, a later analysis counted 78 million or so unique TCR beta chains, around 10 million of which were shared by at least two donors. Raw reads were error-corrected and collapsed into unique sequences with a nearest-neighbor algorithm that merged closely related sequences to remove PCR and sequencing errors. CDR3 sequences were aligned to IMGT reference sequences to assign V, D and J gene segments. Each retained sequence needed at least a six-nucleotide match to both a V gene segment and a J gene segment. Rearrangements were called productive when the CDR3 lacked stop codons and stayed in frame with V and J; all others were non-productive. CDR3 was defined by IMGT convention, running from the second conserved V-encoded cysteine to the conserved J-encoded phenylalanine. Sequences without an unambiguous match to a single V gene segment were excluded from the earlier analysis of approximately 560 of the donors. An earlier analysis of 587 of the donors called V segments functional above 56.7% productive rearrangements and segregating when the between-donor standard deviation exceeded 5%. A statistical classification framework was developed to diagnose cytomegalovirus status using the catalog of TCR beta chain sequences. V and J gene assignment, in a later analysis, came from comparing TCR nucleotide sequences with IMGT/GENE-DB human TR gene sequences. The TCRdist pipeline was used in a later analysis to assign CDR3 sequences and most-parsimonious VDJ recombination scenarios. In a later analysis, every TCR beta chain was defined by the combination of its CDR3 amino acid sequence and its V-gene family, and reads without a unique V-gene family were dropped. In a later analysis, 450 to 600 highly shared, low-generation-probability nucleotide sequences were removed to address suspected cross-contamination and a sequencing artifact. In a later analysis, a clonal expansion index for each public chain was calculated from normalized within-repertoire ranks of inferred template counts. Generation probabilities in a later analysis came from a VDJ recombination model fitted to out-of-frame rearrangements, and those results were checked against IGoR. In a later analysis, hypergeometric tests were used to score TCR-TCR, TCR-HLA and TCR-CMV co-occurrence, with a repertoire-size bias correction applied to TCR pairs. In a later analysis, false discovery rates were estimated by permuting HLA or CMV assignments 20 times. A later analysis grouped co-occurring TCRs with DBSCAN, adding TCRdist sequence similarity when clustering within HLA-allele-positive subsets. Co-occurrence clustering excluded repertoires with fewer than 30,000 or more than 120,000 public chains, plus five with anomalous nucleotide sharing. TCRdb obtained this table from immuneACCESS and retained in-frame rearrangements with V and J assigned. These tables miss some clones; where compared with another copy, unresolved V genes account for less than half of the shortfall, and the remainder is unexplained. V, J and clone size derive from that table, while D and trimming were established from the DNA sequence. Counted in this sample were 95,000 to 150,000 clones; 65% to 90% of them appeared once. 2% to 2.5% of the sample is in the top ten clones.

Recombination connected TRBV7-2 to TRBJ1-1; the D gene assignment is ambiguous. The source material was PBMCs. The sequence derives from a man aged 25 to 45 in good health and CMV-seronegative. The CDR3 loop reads CASRGNTEAFF. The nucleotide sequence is TGTGCCAGTCGGGGAAACACTGAAGCTTTCTTT.